The rows below give T cell receptor beta chains drawn from one sample of a study of technical replicates of blood from a few donors. TCRdb keeps only in-frame clones here, not all; method: immunoSEQ multiplex PCR. Of 100,000 or so clones in the sample, 95% were seen once. The sample was T cells isolated from PBMCs. The receptors come from a human donor in good health. CDR3s include the opening cysteine and the closing phenylalanine or tryptophan. Each record gives: V gene, J gene, clone size, D gene, CDR3 DNA, CDR3 protein. The D gene is left open where the match is weak. A row's size may be missing; if present it is once, few, many or a size class.

v_gene: TRBV6-5
j_gene: TRBJ1-1
abundance: NA
d_gene: NA
CDR3nt: TGTGCCAGCAGTTACTACCTACAGGGTATGAACACTGAAGCTTTCTTT
CDR3aa: CASSYYLQGMNTEAFF

v_gene: TRBV10-3
j_gene: TRBJ2-2
abundance: NA
d_gene: TRBD2
CDR3nt: TGTGCCATCAGTGAGTCGTTGGGAGGGTACAACACCGGGGAGCTGTTTTTT
CDR3aa: CAISESLGGYNTGELFF

v_gene: TRBV11-3
j_gene: TRBJ1-2
abundance: NA
d_gene: TRBD1
CDR3nt: TGTGCCAGCAGCCCCCGGGAGGGGGCAAAGGCGTATGGCTACACCTTC
CDR3aa: CASSPREGAKAYGYTF

v_gene: TRBV7-9
j_gene: TRBJ2-2
abundance: NA
d_gene: TRBD2
CDR3nt: TGTGCCAGCAGGGGACTAGCGAACACCGGGGAGCTGTTTTTT
CDR3aa: CASRGLANTGELFF

v_gene: TRBV2
j_gene: TRBJ1-4
abundance: NA
d_gene: NA
CDR3nt: TGTGCCAGCAGCGGGACACCCACAACTAATGAAAAACTGTTTTTT
CDR3aa: CASSGTPTTNEKLFF

v_gene: TRBV4-1
j_gene: TRBJ1-1
abundance: NA
d_gene: NA
CDR3nt: TGCGCCAGCAGGGGGCGGACTATGAACACTGAAGCTTTCTTT
CDR3aa: CASRGRTMNTEAFF

v_gene: TRBV6-1
j_gene: TRBJ2-7
abundance: NA
d_gene: TRBD1
CDR3nt: TGTGCCAGCAGTGGCTTCGTATGGACAGGGGCCGGCGAGCAGTACTTC
CDR3aa: CASSGFVWTGAGEQYF

v_gene: TRBV30
j_gene: TRBJ1-2
abundance: once
d_gene: TRBD1
CDR3nt: TGTGCCTGGAGGGGACAGGGGGCCGTTGGCTACACCTTC
CDR3aa: CAWRGQGAVGYTF

v_gene: TRBV4-2
j_gene: TRBJ1-1
abundance: NA
d_gene: NA
CDR3nt: TGTGCCAGCAGCCAAGATGACAGGCAGAACACTGAAGCTTTCTTT
CDR3aa: CASSQDDRQNTEAFF

v_gene: TRBV19
j_gene: TRBJ2-1
abundance: NA
d_gene: TRBD2
CDR3nt: TGTGCCAGTAGTCAGCGGGAGGGCTCCTACAATGAGCAGTTCTTC
CDR3aa: CASSQREGSYNEQFF

v_gene: TRBV30
j_gene: TRBJ1-1
abundance: NA
d_gene: TRBD1
CDR3nt: TGTGCCTGGAGTGCCAAATATCACCATCGGACAGGCTATGAAGCTTTCTTT
CDR3aa: CAWSAKYHHRTGYEAFF

v_gene: TRBV7-9
j_gene: TRBJ2-1
abundance: once
d_gene: NA
CDR3nt: TGTGCCAGCAGCAAACGGCAGGGGGAGGCCTACAATGAGCAGTTCTTC
CDR3aa: CASSKRQGEAYNEQFF

v_gene: TRBV2
j_gene: TRBJ2-7
abundance: NA
d_gene: NA
CDR3nt: TGTGCCAGCAGTGAACCCGGGAGTCCCCACGAGCAGTACTTC
CDR3aa: CASSEPGSPHEQYF

v_gene: TRBV13
j_gene: TRBJ2-1
abundance: NA
d_gene: NA
CDR3nt: TGTGCCTCTATTATTAGGCCGACTAGTATCTACAATGAGCAGTTCTTC
CDR3aa: CASIIRPTSIYNEQFF

v_gene: TRBV7-9
j_gene: TRBJ1-2
abundance: NA
d_gene: NA
CDR3nt: TGTGCCAGCAGCTCCGGGAGCGGCTACACCTTC
CDR3aa: CASSSGSGYTF

v_gene: TRBV6-5
j_gene: TRBJ1-2
abundance: NA
d_gene: NA
CDR3nt: TGTGCCAGCAGGGTGGGTTCAGGGTTGGACGGCTACACCTTC
CDR3aa: CASRVGSGLDGYTF

v_gene: TRBV2
j_gene: TRBJ2-7
abundance: once
d_gene: TRBD1
CDR3nt: TGTGCCAGCAGGACCGGGACAGGGTTCCACGAGCAGTACTTC
CDR3aa: CASRTGTGFHEQYF

v_gene: TRBV4-1
j_gene: TRBJ1-4
abundance: NA
d_gene: TRBD1
CDR3nt: TGCGCCAGCAGCCGGTCCAGGGGGGATGAAAAACTGTTTTTT
CDR3aa: CASSRSRGDEKLFF

v_gene: TRBV27
j_gene: TRBJ2-5
abundance: NA
d_gene: NA
CDR3nt: TGTGCCAGCAGTTTTACTAGCCCGGGGACCCAGTACTTC
CDR3aa: CASSFTSPGTQYF

v_gene: TRBV5-6
j_gene: TRBJ1-1
abundance: NA
d_gene: NA
CDR3nt: TGTGCCAGCAGCTTCGAGCCAGGGGTTCCGGCCGCTTTCTTT
CDR3aa: CASSFEPGVPAAFF

v_gene: TRBV7-8
j_gene: TRBJ2-7
abundance: NA
d_gene: TRBD2
CDR3nt: TGTGCCAGCAGCCTCTCCGGGACTAGCGGGAGGACCGAGCAGTACTTC
CDR3aa: CASSLSGTSGRTEQYF

v_gene: TRBV6-4
j_gene: TRBJ2-3
abundance: NA
d_gene: TRBD2
CDR3nt: TGTGCCAGCAGTGACTCAGGGGGACTAGCGGCATCCATGGCGGCAGATACGCAGTATTTT
CDR3aa: CASSDSGGLAASMAADTQYF

v_gene: TRBV5-1
j_gene: TRBJ2-5
abundance: NA
d_gene: TRBD2
CDR3nt: TGCGCCAGCAGCTTGGGACTAGCGGGGGTACAAGAGACCCAGTACTTC
CDR3aa: CASSLGLAGVQETQYF

v_gene: TRBV5-1
j_gene: TRBJ2-5
abundance: NA
d_gene: NA
CDR3nt: TGCGCCAGCAGCTTGGATCAGGAGACCCAGTACTTC
CDR3aa: CASSLDQETQYF

v_gene: TRBV5-1
j_gene: TRBJ1-1
abundance: NA
d_gene: TRBD1
CDR3nt: TGCGCCAGCAGCGCCGGGACAGGGGTATATTCCACTGAAGCTTTCTTT
CDR3aa: CASSAGTGVYSTEAFF

v_gene: TRBV6-5
j_gene: TRBJ1-4
abundance: NA
d_gene: TRBD1
CDR3nt: TGTGCCAGCGCCCGGTACGGGACAGCGAATGAAAAACTGTTTTTT
CDR3aa: CASARYGTANEKLFF

v_gene: TRBV5-4
j_gene: TRBJ1-1
abundance: NA
d_gene: NA
CDR3nt: TGTGCCAGCAGCCCCCGTGAGAGCACTGAAGCTTTCTTT
CDR3aa: CASSPRESTEAFF

v_gene: TRBV18
j_gene: TRBJ1-5
abundance: NA
d_gene: NA
CDR3nt: TGTGCCAGCTCACCACCCTCAGGGGTCGGAATTATAGGTCAGCCCCAGCATTTT
CDR3aa: CASSPPSGVGIIGQPQHF

v_gene: TRBV5-1
j_gene: TRBJ2-2
abundance: NA
d_gene: NA
CDR3nt: TGCGCCAGCAGCTTGCCAGGCGGGGGCTTCAACACCGGGGAGCTGTTTTTT
CDR3aa: CASSLPGGGFNTGELFF

v_gene: TRBV6-5
j_gene: TRBJ2-3
abundance: NA
d_gene: TRBD2
CDR3nt: TGTGCCAGCAGTCAGACTAGCGGGAGCACAGATACGCAGTATTTT
CDR3aa: CASSQTSGSTDTQYF

v_gene: TRBV6-6
j_gene: TRBJ1-1
abundance: NA
d_gene: NA
CDR3nt: TGTGCCAGCATCAGGGAGGCTCCCACTGAAGCTTTCTTT
CDR3aa: CASIREAPTEAFF

v_gene: TRBV5-1
j_gene: TRBJ2-4
abundance: NA
d_gene: NA
CDR3nt: TGCGCCAGCAGCTTGGATCCGGGTGGGAACATTCAGTACTTC
CDR3aa: CASSLDPGGNIQYF

v_gene: TRBV19
j_gene: TRBJ1-1
abundance: NA
d_gene: NA
CDR3nt: TGTGCCAGTAGTATAGATGGGAGCCAGATTCCAAACACTGAAGCTTTCTTT
CDR3aa: CASSIDGSQIPNTEAFF

v_gene: TRBV4-2
j_gene: TRBJ2-7
abundance: NA
d_gene: NA
CDR3nt: TGTGCCAGCAGCCAAGAACGGGTCTCCTACGAGCAGTACTTC
CDR3aa: CASSQERVSYEQYF

v_gene: TRBV7-9
j_gene: TRBJ1-1
abundance: NA
d_gene: NA
CDR3nt: TGTGCCAGCAGCTTAGGCGCGGGGACTGAAGCTTTCTTT
CDR3aa: CASSLGAGTEAFF

v_gene: TRBV5-1
j_gene: TRBJ2-7
abundance: NA
d_gene: NA
CDR3nt: TGCGCCAGCAGCTTTATGCGGGGCCACGAGCAGTACTTC
CDR3aa: CASSFMRGHEQYF

v_gene: TRBV5-1
j_gene: TRBJ2-1
abundance: NA
d_gene: NA
CDR3nt: TGCGCCAGCAGCTTGGGTCCTACTAGGAATGAGCAGTTCTTC
CDR3aa: CASSLGPTRNEQFF

v_gene: TRBV27
j_gene: TRBJ2-6
abundance: NA
d_gene: TRBD1
CDR3nt: TGTGCCAGCGGAACAGGGGCAGGGGCCAACGTCCTGACTTTC
CDR3aa: CASGTGAGANVLTF

v_gene: TRBV6-5
j_gene: TRBJ2-3
abundance: NA
d_gene: NA
CDR3nt: TGTGCCAGCAGTTATCTCGGGGGTCCAGATACGCAGTATTTT
CDR3aa: CASSYLGGPDTQYF

v_gene: TRBV7-7
j_gene: TRBJ2-3
abundance: once
d_gene: TRBD2
CDR3nt: TGTGCCAGCAGCTTAGATAGCGGGAGTACAGATACGCAGTATTTT
CDR3aa: CASSLDSGSTDTQYF

v_gene: TRBV6-1
j_gene: TRBJ1-2
abundance: NA
d_gene: NA
CDR3nt: TGTGCCAGCAGTTTCCAGGGCAGTGGCTACACCTTC
CDR3aa: CASSFQGSGYTF

v_gene: TRBV5-1
j_gene: TRBJ2-1
abundance: NA
d_gene: TRBD1
CDR3nt: TGCGCCAGCAGCTTACAGGGGGACAATGAGCAGTTCTTC
CDR3aa: CASSLQGDNEQFF

v_gene: TRBV27
j_gene: TRBJ1-2
abundance: NA
d_gene: TRBD1
CDR3nt: TGTGCCAGCAGGATGACAGGGGGTATAAGAGGCTACACCTTC
CDR3aa: CASRMTGGIRGYTF

v_gene: TRBV5-1
j_gene: TRBJ2-5
abundance: once
d_gene: TRBD2
CDR3nt: TGCGCCAGCAGCCTGAGCGGGAGAGAGACCCAGTACTTC
CDR3aa: CASSLSGRETQYF

v_gene: TRBV11-1
j_gene: TRBJ1-6
abundance: once
d_gene: NA
CDR3nt: TGTGCCAGCACCTGGCGGAGCTCCTATAATTCACCCCTCCACTTT
CDR3aa: CASTWRSSYNSPLHF

v_gene: TRBV4-1
j_gene: TRBJ1-1
abundance: few
d_gene: TRBD1
CDR3nt: TGCGCCAGCAGCCAAGGCCCAGGGGGATGGACTGAAGCTTTCTTT
CDR3aa: CASSQGPGGWTEAFF

v_gene: TRBV7-2
j_gene: TRBJ1-2
abundance: NA
d_gene: TRBD1
CDR3nt: TGTGCCAGCAGCTTAGTGGACAGGGGGCGCGGGAAGGGCTACACCTTC
CDR3aa: CASSLVDRGRGKGYTF

v_gene: TRBV7-6
j_gene: TRBJ2-1
abundance: NA
d_gene: TRBD2
CDR3nt: TGTGCCAGCAGCCGGGGACTACTCAATGAGCAGTTCTTC
CDR3aa: CASSRGLLNEQFF

v_gene: TRBV5-1
j_gene: TRBJ2-1
abundance: once
d_gene: NA
CDR3nt: TGCGCCAGCAGCGCGGGATCCGGCAGTGAGCAGTTCTTC
CDR3aa: CASSAGSGSEQFF

v_gene: TRBV9
j_gene: TRBJ2-1
abundance: NA
d_gene: NA
CDR3nt: TGTGCCAGCAGCGAACCAGCTAAACCAGGGGCCCTTTACTACAATGAGCAGTTCTTC
CDR3aa: CASSEPAKPGALYYNEQFF

v_gene: TRBV10-3
j_gene: TRBJ2-1
abundance: NA
d_gene: TRBD1
CDR3nt: TGTGCCATCAGGATCGGGACAGGGGGTAATCGCTCCTACAATGAGCAGTTCTTC
CDR3aa: CAIRIGTGGNRSYNEQFF

v_gene: TRBV7-7
j_gene: TRBJ2-2
abundance: once
d_gene: TRBD2
CDR3nt: TGTGCCAGCAGCCGCTCACTAGCGGCGGACACCGGGGAGCTGTTTTTT
CDR3aa: CASSRSLAADTGELFF

v_gene: TRBV4-1
j_gene: TRBJ2-7
abundance: NA
d_gene: NA
CDR3nt: TGCGCCAGCAGCCAAGTTTCGACAGATCACTCCTACGAGCAGTACTTC
CDR3aa: CASSQVSTDHSYEQYF

v_gene: TRBV5-5
j_gene: TRBJ1-6
abundance: NA
d_gene: NA
CDR3nt: TGTGCCAGCAGCTTGGAGGCGGGCTGGGATTCACCCCTCCACTTT
CDR3aa: CASSLEAGWDSPLHF